A selection of T cell receptor beta chains follows, all from one sample in a study of blood T cell repertoires in COVID-19. Assay: immunoSEQ multiplex PCR; the TCRdb copy retains only in-frame clones and omits some. The sample yields over 250,000 clones, about four fifths seen once. The sequenced material came from PBMCs or T cells enriched from blood (not recorded which). These receptor sequences come from a man in his forties who had been exposed to COVID-19. The CDR3 runs from the conserved cysteine through the conserved F or W. D genes are given only for firm matches. Part of the rows lack a size; the others show once, few, many or a class for expanded clones.

V gene	D gene	J gene	clone size	CDR3 protein	CDR3 DNA
TRBV9	-	TRBJ1-3	once	CASSVGASTKAGNTIYF	TGTGCCAGCAGCGTAGGGGCATCTACAAAAGCTGGAAACACCATATATTTT
TRBV10-3	-	TRBJ1-1	-	CAISESSLSTVYTEAFF	TGTGCCATCAGTGAGTCATCCCTCTCTACAGTTTATACTGAAGCTTTCTTT
TRBV19	-	TRBJ1-1	-	CASSMEGARPEAFF	TGTGCCAGTAGTATGGAAGGGGCGCGTCCTGAAGCTTTCTTT
TRBV12-3/TRBV12-4	-	TRBJ1-1	-	CASKGVGRAFF	TGTGCCAGCAAGGGGGTCGGGAGGGCTTTCTTT
TRBV11-2	TRBD1	TRBJ1-1	-	CASSPRTGYTEAFF	TGTGCCAGCAGCCCACGGACAGGGTATACTGAAGCTTTCTTT
TRBV19	TRBD1	TRBJ1-2	-	CASSIGTGVFDYGYTF	TGTGCCAGTAGTATAGGGACAGGGGTTTTTGACTATGGCTACACCTTC
TRBV30	TRBD1	TRBJ1-5	-	CAWSHQGGNQPQHF	TGTGCCTGGAGTCATCAGGGGGGCAATCAGCCCCAGCATTTT
TRBV5-5	-	TRBJ2-2	-	CASSLVGGTGELFF	TGTGCCAGCAGCTTGGTGGGGGGTACCGGGGAGCTGTTTTTT
TRBV19	-	TRBJ2-7	-	CASSLQSSYEQYF	TGTGCCAGTAGTTTGCAGTCGTCGTACGAGCAGTACTTC
TRBV30	-	TRBJ2-3	-	CAWTAGVSTDTQYF	TGTGCCTGGACGGCAGGGGTGAGCACAGATACGCAGTATTTT
TRBV4-1	-	TRBJ1-2	-	CASSQGHFGYTF	TGCGCCAGCAGCCAGGGACATTTTGGCTACACCTTC
TRBV3-1/TRBV3-2	-	TRBJ2-4	-	CASSQGNGGQYF	TGTGCCAGCAGCCAGGGCAACGGGGGTCAGTACTTC
TRBV7-9	-	TRBJ2-2	-	CASSSSGRWSGELFF	TGTGCCAGCAGCTCAAGCGGTAGATGGTCCGGGGAGCTGTTTTTT
TRBV3-1/TRBV3-2	-	TRBJ2-3	-	CASSQLAAVRTDTQYF	TGTGCCAGCAGCCAATTAGCAGCGGTGCGCACAGATACGCAGTATTTT
TRBV4-1	-	TRBJ2-2	-	CASSGGRDGITGELFF	TGCGCCAGCAGCGGGGGCCGTGATGGAATCACCGGGGAGCTGTTTTTT
TRBV7-9	TRBD1	TRBJ1-2	-	CASSKDRGWYDYGYTF	TGTGCCAGCAGCAAGGACAGGGGTTGGTATGACTATGGCTACACCTTC
TRBV9	TRBD1	TRBJ2-1	-	CASSQGGTGNEQFF	TGTGCCAGCAGCCAGGGAGGGACAGGGAATGAGCAGTTCTTC
TRBV5-1	-	TRBJ2-1	-	CASQGEGNEQFF	TGCGCCAGCCAAGGAGAGGGCAATGAGCAGTTCTTC
TRBV19	-	TRBJ2-1	-	CASSLRYNEQFF	TGTGCCAGTTCGCTGCGCTACAATGAGCAGTTCTTC
TRBV11-3	-	TRBJ2-7	many	CASSRREGGSYEQYF	TGTGCCAGCAGCCGCCGAGAGGGAGGTTCCTACGAGCAGTACTTC
TRBV3-1/TRBV3-2	TRBD1	TRBJ1-1	-	CASSQGKSRGQRRTEAFF	TGTGCCAGCAGCCAAGGAAAAAGCAGGGGGCAGCGAAGGACTGAAGCTTTCTTT
TRBV6-5	-	TRBJ1-2	few	CASMTGTRSYGYTF	TGTGCCAGCATGACCGGGACTAGGAGCTATGGCTACACCTTC
TRBV11-3	-	TRBJ2-7	-	CASSSRIDRSSYEQYF	TGTGCCAGCAGCTCGAGGATTGACAGGTCGAGCTACGAGCAGTACTTC
TRBV7-9	-	TRBJ1-1	-	CASSLGPWGRRYTEAFF	TGTGCCAGCAGCTTAGGCCCCTGGGGCAGGAGATACACTGAAGCTTTCTTT
TRBV5-1	-	TRBJ2-1	-	CASTPRVGTPNEQFF	TGCGCCAGCACCCCCAGGGTAGGTACTCCAAATGAGCAGTTCTTC
TRBV30	-	TRBJ2-1	-	CAWSWGARNEQFF	TGTGCCTGGAGTTGGGGAGCTCGCAATGAGCAGTTCTTC
TRBV2	-	TRBJ1-6	-	CASSIRQFGPGSPLHF	TGTGCCAGCAGTATTAGACAGTTTGGTCCGGGTTCACCCCTCCACTTT
TRBV30	-	TRBJ1-2	once	CAWSTPLDWHYGYTF	TGTGCCTGGAGTACCCCGCTTGATTGGCACTATGGCTACACCTTC
TRBV30	TRBD2	TRBJ2-2	few	CAWRKAGTDTGELFF	TGTGCCTGGAGGAAAGCGGGAACGGACACCGGGGAGCTGTTTTTT
TRBV12-3/TRBV12-4	-	TRBJ1-5	few	CASVGSGGQPQHF	TGTGCCAGCGTTGGATCCGGCGGTCAGCCCCAGCATTTT
TRBV28	TRBD2	TRBJ2-5	once	CASSRLAGVEETQYF	TGTGCCAGCAGTCGCCTAGCGGGAGTTGAAGAGACCCAGTACTTC
TRBV6-5	TRBD1	TRBJ1-6	-	CATSPGQTSPLHF	TGTGCCACGTCTCCGGGACAGACTTCACCCCTCCACTTT
TRBV28	-	TRBJ1-4	few	CASSLRHHEKLFF	TGTGCCAGCAGTTTGAGACACCACGAAAAACTGTTTTTT
TRBV7-9	TRBD1	TRBJ1-1	-	CASSLAGGAPRTEAFF	TGTGCCAGCAGCTTGGCAGGGGGCGCACCCCGGACTGAAGCTTTCTTT
TRBV9	-	TRBJ2-2	-	CASSVTGTGELFF	TGTGCCAGCAGCGTAACCGGCACCGGGGAGCTGTTTTTT
TRBV4-1	TRBD2	TRBJ2-7	-	CASSQPRTSGATYEQYF	TGCGCCAGCAGCCAACCCAGAACTAGCGGGGCTACCTACGAGCAGTACTTC
TRBV4-1	-	TRBJ2-5	-	CASSHQLPPRETQYF	TGCGCCAGCAGCCACCAACTCCCCCCCCGGGAGACCCAGTACTTC
TRBV5-1	TRBD1	TRBJ2-4	-	CASSPYDRGGNIQYF	TGCGCCAGCAGCCCCTACGACAGGGGGGGTAACATTCAGTACTTC
TRBV5-8	-	TRBJ1-6	-	CASRRLYNSPLHF	TGTGCCAGTCGCAGACTCTATAATTCACCCCTCCACTTT
TRBV7-8	-	TRBJ2-2	-	CASSLDSGEGITGELFF	TGTGCCAGCAGCTTGGACTCAGGGGAGGGTATCACCGGGGAGCTGTTTTTT
TRBV5-6	-	TRBJ2-6	-	CASSWRMAGANVLTF	TGTGCCAGCAGCTGGCGGATGGCTGGGGCCAACGTCCTGACTTTC
TRBV24-1	-	TRBJ2-7	-	CATGHERAEYEQYF	TGTGCCACCGGGCATGAGCGGGCGGAATACGAGCAGTACTTC
TRBV5-1	-	TRBJ2-1	-	CASSLDGQGGYNEQFF	TGCGCCAGCAGCTTGGATGGTCAAGGAGGGTACAATGAGCAGTTCTTC
TRBV27	TRBD1	TRBJ1-5	-	CASSFKGARGNQPQHF	TGTGCCAGCAGTTTTAAGGGGGCGCGAGGCAATCAGCCCCAGCATTTT
TRBV11-3	-	TRBJ2-1	-	CASSSLPGDREAYNEQFF	TGTGCCAGCAGCTCTTTACCGGGTGACAGGGAGGCATACAATGAGCAGTTCTTC
TRBV12-3/TRBV12-4	-	TRBJ2-3	-	CASSPTHRYAVF	TGTGCCAGCAGCCCGACACACAGATACGCAGTATTT
TRBV6-1	-	TRBJ1-3	few	CASSDRAMGNTIYF	TGTGCCAGCAGTGACAGGGCAATGGGAAACACCATATATTTT
TRBV3-1/TRBV3-2	TRBD1	TRBJ1-2	-	CASSPGQGSFYTF	TGTGCCAGCAGCCCGGGACAGGGTAGTTTCTACACCTTC